The rows below give T cell receptor beta chains drawn from one sample of a study of cytomegalovirus exposure and HLA in healthy donors. Method: immunoSEQ multiplex PCR; TCRdb's copy keeps in-frame clones and lacks some. In the table there are about 200,000 clones, around 83% of which are singletons. The sequenced sample consisted of PBMCs. The receptor set was obtained from a woman aged 45-60 years in good health and CMV-seropositive. Each CDR3 is given without its conserved first and last residue. The order of the fields is V gene, CDR3 protein.

>TRBV15
ATIRRSATALANYGYT
>TRBV7-6
ASSDRRETQY
>TRBV5-4
ASSFGLAGGTEQF
>TRBV7-6
ASSLGLGQDTQY
>TRBV4-2
ASSQDLRGNTEAF
>TRBV30
AWSALRLAGGLRPQY
>TRBV19
ASSEEAGGSTDTQY
>TRBV28
ASSPARHVGGELF
>TRBV5-4
ASSLAGGMGGNTIY
>TRBV15
ATSRDHHTLNYGYT
>TRBV4-2
ASSQGSQGEWETQY
>TRBV30
AWSRAVRESSGELF
>TRBV28
ASSSPTGSFYGYT
>TRBV4-2
ASSQAQGSSYNEQF
>TRBV27
ASSFAGDTEAF
>TRBV7-8
ASSLATSSYEQY
>TRBV10-3
AISESALGNSQY
>TRBV6-5
ATQRGDKNIQY
>TRBV10-2
ASSASTGGRREQY
>TRBV5-6
ASSLEGDRGYGYT
>TRBV27
ASRPQGGAYQETQY
>TRBV6-5
ASTKGVEQY
>TRBV9
ASSVTGDGETQY
>TRBV27
ASSRSGPTSSYEQY
>TRBV9
ASSVNTGGGGGHT
>TRBV18
ASSTGQNHEQY
>TRBV4-1
ASRRYLEGALFNEQF
>TRBV9
ASSVEGGNQPQH
>TRBV28
ASSSNRGLKEQF
>TRBV2
ASRRDRVVGNTIY
>TRBV7-2
ASTDDSNYGYT
>TRBV9
ASDRGGLNYGYT